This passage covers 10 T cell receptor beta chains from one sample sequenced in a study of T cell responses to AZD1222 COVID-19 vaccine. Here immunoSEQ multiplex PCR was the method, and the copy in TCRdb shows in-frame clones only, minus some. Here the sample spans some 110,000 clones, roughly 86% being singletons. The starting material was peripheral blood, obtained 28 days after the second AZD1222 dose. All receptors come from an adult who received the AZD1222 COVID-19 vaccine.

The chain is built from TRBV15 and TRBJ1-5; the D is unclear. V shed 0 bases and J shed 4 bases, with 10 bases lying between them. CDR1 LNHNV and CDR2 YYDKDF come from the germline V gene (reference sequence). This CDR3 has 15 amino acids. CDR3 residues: CATSRDLTDNQPQHF. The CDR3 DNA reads TGTGCCACCAGCAGAGATCTAACAGATAATCAGCCCCAGCATTTT.

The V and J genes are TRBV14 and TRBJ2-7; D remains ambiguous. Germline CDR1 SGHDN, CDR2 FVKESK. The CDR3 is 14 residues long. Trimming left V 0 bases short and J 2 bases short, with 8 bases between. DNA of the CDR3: TGTGCCAGCAGCCAAGACCAAGTTGCCTACGAGCAGTACTTC. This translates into CASSQDQVAYEQYF. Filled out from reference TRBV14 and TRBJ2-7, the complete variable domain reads EAGVTQFPSHSVIEKGQTVTLRCDPISGHDNLYWYRRVMGKEIKFLLHFVKESKQDESGMPNNRFLAERTGGTYSTLKVQPAELEDSGVYFCASSQDQVAYEQYFGPGTRLTVT.

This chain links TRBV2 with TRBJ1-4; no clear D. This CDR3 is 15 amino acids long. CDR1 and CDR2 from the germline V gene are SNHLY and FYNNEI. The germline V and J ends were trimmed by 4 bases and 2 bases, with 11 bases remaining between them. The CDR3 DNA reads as TGTGCCAGCAGTGGGAGGGTTGCCACTAATGAAAAACTGTTTTTT. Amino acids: CASSGRVATNEKLFF.

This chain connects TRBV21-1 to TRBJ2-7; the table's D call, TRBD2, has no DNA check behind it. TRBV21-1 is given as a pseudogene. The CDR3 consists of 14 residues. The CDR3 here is CASSIPFSAYEQYF. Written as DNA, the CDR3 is TGTGCCAGCAGCATCCCCTTCTCCGCCTACGAGCAGTACTTC.

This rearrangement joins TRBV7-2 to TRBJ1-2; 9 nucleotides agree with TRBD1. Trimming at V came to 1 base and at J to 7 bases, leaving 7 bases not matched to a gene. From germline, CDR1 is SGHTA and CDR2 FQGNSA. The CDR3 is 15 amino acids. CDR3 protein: CASSLVTGGAFGYTF. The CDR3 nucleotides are TGTGCCAGCAGCTTAGTTACAGGGGGCGCGTTTGGCTACACCTTC.

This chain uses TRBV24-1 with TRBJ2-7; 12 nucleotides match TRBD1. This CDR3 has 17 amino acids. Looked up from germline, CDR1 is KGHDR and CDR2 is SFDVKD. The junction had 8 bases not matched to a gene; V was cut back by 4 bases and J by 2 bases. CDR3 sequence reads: CATSDSGTGGRPYEQYF. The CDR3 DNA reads TGTGCCACCAGTGACTCCGGGACAGGGGGCAGGCCCTACGAGCAGTACTTC.

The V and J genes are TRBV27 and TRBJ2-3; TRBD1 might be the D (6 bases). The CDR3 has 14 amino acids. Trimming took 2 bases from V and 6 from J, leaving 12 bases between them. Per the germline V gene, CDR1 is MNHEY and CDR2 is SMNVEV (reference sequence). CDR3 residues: CASSLRGSRDTQYF. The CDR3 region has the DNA TGTGCCAGCAGTTTAAGGGGGAGCAGGGATACGCAGTATTTT.

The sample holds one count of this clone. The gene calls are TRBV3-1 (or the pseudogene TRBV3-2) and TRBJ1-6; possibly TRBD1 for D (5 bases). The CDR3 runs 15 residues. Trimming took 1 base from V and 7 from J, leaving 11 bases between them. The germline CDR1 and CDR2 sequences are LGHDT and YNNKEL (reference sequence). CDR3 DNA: TGTGCCAGCAGCCAAGGGGGGGGGAGGAATTCACCCCTCCACTTT. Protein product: CASSQGGGRNSPLHF.

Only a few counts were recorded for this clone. This chain's CDR3 is CASSLSGSSYNEQFF. The CDR3 DNA follows: TGTGCCAGCAGCTTAAGCGGGAGCTCCTACAATGAGCAGTTCTTC. This rearrangement joins TRBV7-3 to TRBJ2-1; 7 bases agree with TRBD2. Germline CDR1 reads SGHTA; CDR2 reads FQGTGA. CDR3 length: 15 residues. The J segment lost 0 bases and the V segment lost 1 base, leaving 0 bases of the junction unmatched.

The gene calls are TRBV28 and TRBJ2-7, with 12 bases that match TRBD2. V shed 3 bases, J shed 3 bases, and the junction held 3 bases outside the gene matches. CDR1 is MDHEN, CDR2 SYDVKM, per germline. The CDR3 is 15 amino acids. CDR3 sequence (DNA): TGTGCCAGCAGTTTGACTAGCGGGGGCATCTACGAGCAGTACTTC. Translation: CASSLTSGGIYEQYF.